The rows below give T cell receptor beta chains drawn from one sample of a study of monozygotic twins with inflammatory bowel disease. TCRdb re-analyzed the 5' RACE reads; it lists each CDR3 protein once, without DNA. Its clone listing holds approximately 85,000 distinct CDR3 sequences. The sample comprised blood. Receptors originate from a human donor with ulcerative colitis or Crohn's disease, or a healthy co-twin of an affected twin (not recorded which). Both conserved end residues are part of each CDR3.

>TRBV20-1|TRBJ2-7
CSFPLGAYEQYF
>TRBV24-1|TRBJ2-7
CATSDSGQDYEQYF
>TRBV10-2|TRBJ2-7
CASRGQDSYEQYF
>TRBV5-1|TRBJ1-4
CASGSGQINEKLFF
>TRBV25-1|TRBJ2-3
CASCDTGNTDTQYF
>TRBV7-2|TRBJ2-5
CASSLLRGGQETQYF
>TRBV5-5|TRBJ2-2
CASSLFTGLNTGELFF
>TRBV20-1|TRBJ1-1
CSARDQLFFEGTEAFF
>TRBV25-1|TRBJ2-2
CASSWTGEKRELFF
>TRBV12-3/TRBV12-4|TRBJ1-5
CASSLQWGRNQPQHF
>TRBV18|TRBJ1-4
CASSPPATNGKLFF
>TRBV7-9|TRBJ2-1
CASSLYSGDNEQFF
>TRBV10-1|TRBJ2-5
CASSLGPSQETQYF
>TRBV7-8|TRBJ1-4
CASSPGTNEKLFF
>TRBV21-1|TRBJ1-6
CASSKPSPGGRNSPLHF
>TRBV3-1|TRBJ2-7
CASSQGRTLPGEQYF
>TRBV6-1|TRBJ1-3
CASSKLQASGNTIYF
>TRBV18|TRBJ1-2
CASSPQHTGNQDYGYTF
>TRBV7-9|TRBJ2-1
CASSSGGGQYDNEQFF
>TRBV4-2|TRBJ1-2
CASSPLGSRMDYGYTF
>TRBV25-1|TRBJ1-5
CASSVGRNYSNQPQHF
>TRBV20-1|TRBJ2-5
CSANGVGGEETQYF
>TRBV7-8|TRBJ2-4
CASSWGGTEKNIQYF
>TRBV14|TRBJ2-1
CASNLRAGHNEQFF
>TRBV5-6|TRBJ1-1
CASQPPAGGSTEAFF
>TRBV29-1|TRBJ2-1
CSAHLAGGNNEQFF
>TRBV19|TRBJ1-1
CASSGGGSFTEAFF
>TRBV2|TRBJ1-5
CASSDSGSNQPQHF
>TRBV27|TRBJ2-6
CASSLGAGGVVNVLTF
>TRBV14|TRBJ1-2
CASSQEFPRANYGYTF
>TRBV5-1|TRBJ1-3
CASSLMDRGSGNTIYF
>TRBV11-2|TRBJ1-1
CASSLGQTEAFF
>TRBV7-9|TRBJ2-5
CASSFFGTVQETQYF
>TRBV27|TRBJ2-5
CASRKYRDPQETQYF
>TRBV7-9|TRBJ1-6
CASSLNPGGSPLHF
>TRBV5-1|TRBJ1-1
CASTSYEENTEAFF
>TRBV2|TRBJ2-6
CASTSQGTGANVLTF
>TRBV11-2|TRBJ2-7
CASSLAGNEQYF
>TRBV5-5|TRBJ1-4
CASSFMGPNSQKLFF
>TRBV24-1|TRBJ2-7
CATSDNLPGAHEQYF
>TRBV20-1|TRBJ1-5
CSVWPEANQPQHF
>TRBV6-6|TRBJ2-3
CASSYLGQATDTQYF
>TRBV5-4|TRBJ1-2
CASSFPLNYGYTF
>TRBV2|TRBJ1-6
CASKRTGGNSPLHF
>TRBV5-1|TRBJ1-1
CASSPGTSNTEAFF